This is a list of T cell receptor beta chains from one sample in a study of blood T cell repertoires in COVID-19. TCRdb's table, derived via immunoSEQ multiplex PCR, lists solely in-frame clones and lacks some. The sample contains hundreds of thousands of clones, roughly 90% of which appear only once. The sequencing input was peripheral blood. All receptors come from a woman between 55 and 75 years old with COVID-19, enrolled during active disease. Both conserved end residues are part of each CDR3. A D gene is named only where the DNA matches it firmly. Only some rows state a clone size, as once, few, many or a class for expanded clones.

j_call	v_call	d_call	clone_size	cdr3_aa	cdr3_nt
TRBJ2-7	TRBV10-3	TRBD2	once	CAETGGTGEQYF	TGTGCCGAAACCGGGGGGACCGGCGAGCAGTACTTC
TRBJ2-5	TRBV6-2/TRBV6-3	TRBD2	few	CASSYRRGGLQTQYF	TGTGCCAGCAGTTACAGGCGGGGGGGCCTTCAGACCCAGTACTTC
TRBJ1-2	TRBV15	TRBD1	.	CATSSPSTGGGGYTF	TGTGCCACCAGCAGCCCTTCAACAGGGGGTGGTGGCTACACCTTC
TRBJ2-3	TRBV7-9	.	.	CASSSGLQVDTQYF	TGTGCCAGCAGCTCGGGACTCCAGGTAGATACGCAGTATTTT
TRBJ2-4	TRBV7-2	TRBD1	.	CASSLAGGSGKNIQYF	TGTGCCAGCAGCTTAGCAGGGGGCTCTGGCAAAAACATTCAGTACTTC
TRBJ1-2	TRBV27	TRBD1	.	CASRPEGRRGPNYGYTF	TGTGCCAGCAGACCCGAAGGAAGGAGGGGGCCTAACTATGGCTACACCTTC
TRBJ2-3	TRBV5-6	.	once	CASSLAGAPDTQYF	TGTGCCAGCAGCTTAGCAGGGGCCCCAGATACGCAGTATTTT
TRBJ1-1	TRBV4-1	TRBD1	.	CASSQTGTGTVSMNTEAFF	TGCGCCAGCAGCCAAACCGGGACAGGGACCGTTTCCATGAACACTGAAGCTTTCTTT
TRBJ2-7	TRBV7-8	TRBD2	.	CASSLARARGGNYEQYF	TGTGCCAGCAGCTTAGCGCGCGCGCGCGGGGGGAACTACGAGCAGTACTTC
TRBJ1-1	TRBV7-3	TRBD1	.	CASSYRGQGTEAFF	TGTGCCAGCAGTTACAGGGGGCAAGGGACTGAAGCTTTCTTT
TRBJ2-7	TRBV19	.	.	CASSIGDSDEQYF	TGTGCCAGTAGTATTGGGGACTCCGACGAGCAGTACTTC
TRBJ2-7	TRBV13	TRBD2	.	CASSPRTREPYEQYF	TGTGCCAGCAGCCCACGGACTAGGGAGCCCTACGAGCAGTACTTC
TRBJ1-3	TRBV4-1	.	.	CASSQSHGGAGNTIYF	TGCGCCAGCAGCCAAAGTCATGGAGGGGCTGGAAACACCATATATTTT
TRBJ1-1	TRBV5-4	.	.	CASSLEGYSGEAFF	TGTGCCAGCAGCTTGGAGGGGTATAGTGGTGAAGCTTTCTTT
TRBJ2-3	TRBV11-2	.	few	CASSSSPTQYF	TGTGCCAGCAGCTCGTCTCCCACGCAGTATTTT
TRBJ2-6	TRBV5-4	.	.	CASRLQAGGANVLTF	TGTGCCAGCAGGCTACAGGCGGGGGGGGCCAACGTCCTGACTTTC
TRBJ2-5	TRBV9	TRBD1	.	CASSGTGGETQYF	TGTGCCAGCAGCGGAACAGGGGGAGAGACCCAGTACTTC
TRBJ2-7	TRBV5-4	TRBD2	.	CASSPMGGGYEQYF	TGTGCCAGCAGCCCTATGGGCGGGGGGTACGAGCAGTACTTC
TRBJ1-2	TRBV6-5	.	.	CASSRGTGYGYTF	TGTGCCAGCAGCAGGGGCACGGGCTATGGCTACACCTTC
TRBJ1-1	TRBV6-5	TRBD1	.	CAARALGTVTEAFF	TGTGCCGCGCGCGCGTTAGGGACAGTCACTGAAGCTTTCTTT